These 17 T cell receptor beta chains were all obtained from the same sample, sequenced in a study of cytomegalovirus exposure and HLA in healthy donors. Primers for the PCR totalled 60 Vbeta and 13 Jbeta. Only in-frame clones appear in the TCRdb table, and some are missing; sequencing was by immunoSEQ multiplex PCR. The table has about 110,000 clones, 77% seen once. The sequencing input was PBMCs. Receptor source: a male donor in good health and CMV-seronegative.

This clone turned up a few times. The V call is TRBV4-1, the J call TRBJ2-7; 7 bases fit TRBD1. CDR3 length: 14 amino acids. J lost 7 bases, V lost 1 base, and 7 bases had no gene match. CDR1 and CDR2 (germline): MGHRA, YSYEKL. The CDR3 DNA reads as TGCGCCAGCAGCCAAGGACAGGGTTCGCGGGAGCAGTACTTC. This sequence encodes CASSQGQGSREQYF.

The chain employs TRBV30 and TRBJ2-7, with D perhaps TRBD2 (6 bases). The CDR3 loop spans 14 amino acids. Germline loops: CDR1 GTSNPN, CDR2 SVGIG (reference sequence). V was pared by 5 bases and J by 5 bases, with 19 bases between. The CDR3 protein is CAWSVLATPDEQYF. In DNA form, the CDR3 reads TGTGCCTGGTCTGTTCTAGCGACTCCCGACGAGCAGTACTTC.

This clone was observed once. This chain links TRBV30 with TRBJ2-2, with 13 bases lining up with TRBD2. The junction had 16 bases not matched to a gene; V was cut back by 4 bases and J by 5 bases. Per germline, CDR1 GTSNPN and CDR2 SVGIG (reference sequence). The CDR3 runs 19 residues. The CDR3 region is CAWNRPRTSGRGWTGELFF. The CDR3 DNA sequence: TGTGCCTGGAATAGACCTAGGACTAGCGGGAGAGGGTGGACCGGGGAGCTGTTTTTT.

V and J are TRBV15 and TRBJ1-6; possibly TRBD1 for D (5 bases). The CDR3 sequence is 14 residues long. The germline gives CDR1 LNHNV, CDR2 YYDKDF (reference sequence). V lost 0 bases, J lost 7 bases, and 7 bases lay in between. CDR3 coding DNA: TGTGCCACCAGCAGAGATGGGGGGAATTCACCCCTCCACTTT. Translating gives CATSRDGGNSPLHF.

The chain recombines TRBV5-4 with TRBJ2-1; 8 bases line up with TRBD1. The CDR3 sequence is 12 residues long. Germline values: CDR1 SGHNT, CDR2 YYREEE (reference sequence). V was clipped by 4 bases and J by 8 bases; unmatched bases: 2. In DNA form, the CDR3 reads TGTGCCAGCAGCGCAGGGGGCCATGAGCAGTTCTTC. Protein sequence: CASSAGGHEQFF.

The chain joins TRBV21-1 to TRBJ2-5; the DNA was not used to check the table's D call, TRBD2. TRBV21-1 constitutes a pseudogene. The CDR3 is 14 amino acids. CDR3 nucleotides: TGTGCCAGCACCCCTGGACTAGCGGGGGGGACCCAGTACTTC. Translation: CASTPGLAGGTQYF.

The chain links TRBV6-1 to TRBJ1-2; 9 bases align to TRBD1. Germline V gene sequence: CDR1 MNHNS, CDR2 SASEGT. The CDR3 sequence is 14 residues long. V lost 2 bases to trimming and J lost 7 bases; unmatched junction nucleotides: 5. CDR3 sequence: CASSETGGASGYTF. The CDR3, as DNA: TGTGCCAGCAGTGAAACAGGGGGCGCGAGTGGCTACACCTTC.

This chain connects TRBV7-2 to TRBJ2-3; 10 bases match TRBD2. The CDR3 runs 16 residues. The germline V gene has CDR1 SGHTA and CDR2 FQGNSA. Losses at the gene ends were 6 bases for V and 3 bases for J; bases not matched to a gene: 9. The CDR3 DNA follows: TGTGCCAGCAGTCCAACTAGCGGGACTGGGACAGATACGCAGTATTTT. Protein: CASSPTSGTGTDTQYF. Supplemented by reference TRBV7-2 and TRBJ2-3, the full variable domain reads GAGVSQSPSNKVTEKGKDVELRCDPISGHTALYWYRQSLGQGLEFLIYFQGNSAPDKSGLPSDRFSAERTGGSVSTLTIQRTQQEDSAVYLCASSPTSGTGTDTQYFGPGTRLTVL.

CDR3 in DNA: TGTGCCAGCAGTTTTTTGGGACATACCTACGAGCAGTACTTC. Translating it yields CASSFLGHTYEQYF. The chain uses TRBV27 and TRBJ2-7; possible D gene TRBD1, 6 bases. Germline CDR1 MNHEY, CDR2 SMNVEV (reference sequence). CDR3 length: 14 amino acids. The V end was cut by 3 bases, the J end by 2 bases, with 11 bases between.

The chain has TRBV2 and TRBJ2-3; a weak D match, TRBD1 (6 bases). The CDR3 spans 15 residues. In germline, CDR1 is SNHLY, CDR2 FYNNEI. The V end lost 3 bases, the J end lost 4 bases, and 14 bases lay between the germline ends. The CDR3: CASSESGVGSDTQYF. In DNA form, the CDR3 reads TGTGCCAGCAGTGAGTCAGGGGTTGGCTCAGATACGCAGTATTTT.

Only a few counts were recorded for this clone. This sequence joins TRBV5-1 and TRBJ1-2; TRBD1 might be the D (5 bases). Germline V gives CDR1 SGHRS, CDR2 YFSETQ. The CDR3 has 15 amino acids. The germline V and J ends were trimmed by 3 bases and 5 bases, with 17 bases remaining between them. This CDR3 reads CASSSSLGPTYGYTF. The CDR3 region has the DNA TGCGCCAGCAGCTCCTCTTTGGGGCCGACTTATGGCTACACCTTC.

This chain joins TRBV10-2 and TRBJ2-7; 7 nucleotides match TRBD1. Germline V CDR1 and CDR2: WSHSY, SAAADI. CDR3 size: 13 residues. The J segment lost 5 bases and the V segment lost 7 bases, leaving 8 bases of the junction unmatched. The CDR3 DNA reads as TGCGCCAGCACACCGACAGGGCCCCACGAGCAGTACTTC. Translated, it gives CASTPTGPHEQYF.

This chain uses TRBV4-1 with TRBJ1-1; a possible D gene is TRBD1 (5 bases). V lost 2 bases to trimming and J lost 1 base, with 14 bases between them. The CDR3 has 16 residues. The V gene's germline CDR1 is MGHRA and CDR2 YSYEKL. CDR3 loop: CASSQYRPPGNTEAFF. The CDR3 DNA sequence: TGCGCCAGCAGCCAATACAGGCCCCCGGGGAACACTGAAGCTTTCTTT.

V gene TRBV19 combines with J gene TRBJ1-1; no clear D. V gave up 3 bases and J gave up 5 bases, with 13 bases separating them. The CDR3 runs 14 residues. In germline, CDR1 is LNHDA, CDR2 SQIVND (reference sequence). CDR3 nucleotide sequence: TGTGCCAGTAGTATGAGGACCTCGGGAACTGAAGCTTTCTTT. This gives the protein CASSMRTSGTEAFF.

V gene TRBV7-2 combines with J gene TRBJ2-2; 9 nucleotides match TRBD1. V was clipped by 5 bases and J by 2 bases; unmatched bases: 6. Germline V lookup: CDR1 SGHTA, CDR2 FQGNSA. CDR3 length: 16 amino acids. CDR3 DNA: TGTGCCAGCAGCCCGGGGGGACAGGGTAACACCGGGGAGCTGTTTTTT. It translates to CASSPGGQGNTGELFF. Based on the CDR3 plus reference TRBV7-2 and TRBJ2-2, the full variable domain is GAGVSQSPSNKVTEKGKDVELRCDPISGHTALYWYRQSLGQGLEFLIYFQGNSAPDKSGLPSDRFSAERTGGSVSTLTIQRTQQEDSAVYLCASSPGGQGNTGELFFGEGSRLTVL.

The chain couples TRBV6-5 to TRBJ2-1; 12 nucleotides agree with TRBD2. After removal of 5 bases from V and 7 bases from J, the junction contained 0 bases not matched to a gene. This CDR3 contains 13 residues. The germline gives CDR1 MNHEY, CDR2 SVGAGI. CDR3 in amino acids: CASSTSGGNEQFF. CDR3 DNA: TGTGCCAGCAGTACTAGCGGGGGGAATGAGCAGTTCTTC.

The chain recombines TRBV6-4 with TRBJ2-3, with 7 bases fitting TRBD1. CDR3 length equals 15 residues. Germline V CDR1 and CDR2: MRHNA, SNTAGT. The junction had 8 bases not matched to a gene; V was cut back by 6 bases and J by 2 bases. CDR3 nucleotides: TGTGCCAGCAGCGCACAGGGGAAACCCACAGATACGCAGTATTTT. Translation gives CASSAQGKPTDTQYF.